The source of this T cell receptor (beta chain) is a study of T-cell reconstitution after alpha-beta-depleted transplantation in children. Unique molecular identifiers were used in preparing the TCRbeta library. TCRdb reprocessed the PCR reads via MiXCR and lists one record per CDR3 protein. Of roughly 310,000 distinct CDR3 sequences in the sample, around 20% were seen once. Trimming left V 4 bases short and J 1 base short, with 14 bases between. Germline V gene lookup returns CDR1 GTSNPN and CDR2 SVGIG (reference sequence). The CDR3 has 15 amino acids. In this sample, this clonotype turned up a few times.

Sample: PBMCs, mostly from graft donor cells, taken 180 days after TCRalphabeta/CD19-depleted stem cell transplant. The genes are TRBV30 and TRBJ2-4, with D perhaps matching TRBD1 (5 bases). The TCR originated in a male patient younger than 18 who had a stem cell transplant for acute lymphoblastic leukemia, so the T cells may come from the graft donor. CDR3 bases: TGTGCCTGGAAGAGACAGATCGGGGCCAAAAACATTCAGTACTTC. Residues: CAWKRQIGAKNIQYF.